This is a list of T cell receptor beta chains from one sample in a study of shared clonotypes between healthy human individuals. Clones were sequenced by immunoSEQ multiplex PCR, and TCRdb holds only the in-frame ones, with some missing. This table has roughly 2.5 million clones, around 90% appearing once. The sequencing sample was made of naive CD4+ T cells sorted from blood. Source of these receptors: a young man in good health. The CDR3 runs from the conserved cysteine through the conserved F or W. A D gene is named only where the DNA matches it firmly.

d_gene: TRBD2; j_gene: TRBJ2-1; v_gene: TRBV7-2; CDR3aa: CASSLGLAGVFEQFF
d_gene: TRBD2; j_gene: TRBJ2-1; v_gene: TRBV7-2; CDR3aa: CASSLALAGSIEQFF
d_gene: TRBD1; j_gene: TRBJ2-7; v_gene: TRBV29-1; CDR3aa: CSVTGDYEQYF
d_gene: .; j_gene: TRBJ2-6; v_gene: TRBV28; CDR3aa: CASSLFRSVLVSGANVLTF
d_gene: .; j_gene: TRBJ2-5; v_gene: TRBV18; CDR3aa: CASSPINGLGGWETQYF
d_gene: .; j_gene: TRBJ1-5; v_gene: TRBV28; CDR3aa: CASSPPGAGQGYQPQHF
d_gene: TRBD2; j_gene: TRBJ2-3; v_gene: TRBV7-9; CDR3aa: CASSSGLVVTDTQYF
d_gene: .; j_gene: TRBJ1-5; v_gene: TRBV4-1; CDR3aa: CASSQDIAGHLNQPQHF
d_gene: TRBD1; j_gene: TRBJ2-2; v_gene: TRBV18; CDR3aa: CASSQAPRTGLGFSNTGELFF
d_gene: .; j_gene: TRBJ2-7; v_gene: TRBV27; CDR3aa: CASSSPGVEQYF
d_gene: TRBD1; j_gene: TRBJ1-6; v_gene: TRBV5-1; CDR3aa: CASSILDRVNSPLHF
d_gene: .; j_gene: TRBJ1-1; v_gene: TRBV14; CDR3aa: CASSQDRVLAFF
d_gene: .; j_gene: TRBJ2-5; v_gene: TRBV9; CDR3aa: CASSVDGVETQYF
d_gene: .; j_gene: TRBJ2-2; v_gene: TRBV5-4; CDR3aa: CASRRGFGELFF
d_gene: .; j_gene: TRBJ2-3; v_gene: TRBV10-2; CDR3aa: CASRGVLVSTDTQYF
d_gene: .; j_gene: TRBJ2-2; v_gene: TRBV5-1; CDR3aa: CASSLAGDNTGELFF
d_gene: TRBD1; j_gene: TRBJ2-7; v_gene: TRBV5-6; CDR3aa: CASSLGTGAYEQYF
d_gene: TRBD2; j_gene: TRBJ2-1; v_gene: TRBV7-2; CDR3aa: CASSSAGLAYEQFF
d_gene: TRBD1; j_gene: TRBJ1-2; v_gene: TRBV18; CDR3aa: CASSPIFPGQSDFYGYTF
d_gene: TRBD2; j_gene: TRBJ2-7; v_gene: TRBV18; CDR3aa: CASSPIRLAGGYEQYF
d_gene: .; j_gene: TRBJ1-4; v_gene: TRBV6-1; CDR3aa: CASTRVIQVNEKLFF
d_gene: TRBD1; j_gene: TRBJ1-1; v_gene: TRBV6-6; CDR3aa: CASSLSGGEDTEAFF
d_gene: TRBD1; j_gene: TRBJ1-6; v_gene: TRBV7-9; CDR3aa: CASSDGQGVGNSPLHF
d_gene: .; j_gene: TRBJ2-3; v_gene: TRBV28; CDR3aa: CASSLAGGGLDTQYF
d_gene: .; j_gene: TRBJ1-1; v_gene: TRBV28; CDR3aa: CASTMNTEAFF